Below, 17 T cell receptor beta chains from the same sample are listed, as sequenced in a study of tumor-infiltrating lymphocytes in primary liver carcinoma. It was unsorted whole blood that yielded blood RNA, and germline DNA was also extracted. Total RNA amounting to roughly 450 ng was the source from which TCR beta cDNA was made with a constant-region primer. Nested multiplex PCR, run for three rounds with slightly modified ARM-PCR, yielded TCR beta libraries. The first two PCR rounds, approximately 10 cycles each, used TRBV1-TRBV30 forward primers and a C-beta reverse primer. In TCRdb, the multiplex PCR reads were re-called with MiXCR into one record per CDR3 protein. The sample yields approximately 300,000 distinct CDR3 sequences, about 60% seen once. The sample consisted of peripheral blood. The receptors derive from a middle-aged man with primary liver carcinoma and hepatitis B virus infection.

Points on this clonotype: A much larger clone lies one base from this, so it may be a read error. A read error is likely, as this CDR3 ends without the conserved phenylalanine or tryptophan. This chain links TRBV4-3 with TRBJ2-2; no reliable D call. The CDR3 runs to 14 residues. V was shortened by 0 bases and J by 1 base, with 3 bases between the two germline ends. The germline V gene has CDR1 LGHNA and CDR2 YSLEER. The chain's CDR3 is CASSQDGNTGELFY. Written as DNA, the CDR3 is TGCGCCAGCAGCCAAGATGGGAACACCGGGGAGCTGTTTTAT.

Details on this clonotype: In this CDR3 the conserved last residue, phenylalanine or tryptophan, is missing, so a read error is likely. The chain recombines TRBV11-3 with TRBJ2-7, with D perhaps matching TRBD1 (5 bases). The CDR3 sequence is 13 residues long. Germline V CDR1 and CDR2: SGHNT, YENEEA. CDR3 nucleotide sequence: TGTGCCAACAGCTTAATCAGGGTATACGAGCAGTACATC. Its protein is CANSLIRVYEQYI.

Remarks on this clonotype: A much larger clonotype is one base distant, so this may be a read error. This sequence joins TRBV6-2 or TRBV6-3 and TRBJ2-5, with a weak D call TRBD2 (6 bases). This CDR3 is 15 amino acids long. Trimming took off 10 bases at V and 5 bases at J, with 23 bases between the two ends. Germline V gene data show CDR1 as MNHEY and CDR2 as SVGEGT. This CDR3 is CATKPSGTFKETQYF. DNA for the CDR3: TGTGCCACCAAGCCCTCCGGGACTTTCAAGGAGACCCAGTACTTC.

The rearrangement links TRBV5-5 to TRBJ2-2; D might be TRBD1 or TRBD2, each matching 5 bases. Trimming stripped 6 bases from V and 6 bases from J, with 21 bases between. This CDR3 comprises 16 residues. CDR1 is SGHKS, CDR2 YYEKEE, per germline (reference sequence). In DNA form, the CDR3 reads TGTGCCAGCAACTGGCGTGGGGACGGACGGTCCGGGGAGCTGTTTTTT. Translated, it gives CASNWRGDGRSGELFF.

Turning to this clonotype: Since a much larger clone is just one base distant, this may be a read error. CDR3 amino acids: CASSIGEGRTGELFF. CDR3 in DNA: TGTGCCAGCAGCATTGGAGAGGGGCGTACCGGGGAGCTGTTTTTT. The rearrangement uses TRBV5-4 and TRBJ2-2; D tentatively fits TRBD1 or TRBD2 (5 bases each). Per germline, CDR1 SGHNT and CDR2 YYREEE (reference sequence). The CDR3 contains 15 residues. V was cut by 4 bases and J by 5 bases, with 15 bases left in between.

As concerns this clonotype: A read error may produce the germline difference seen at one junction end. The chain links TRBV11-3 to TRBJ2-7; 9 nucleotides align to TRBD1. The CDR3 extends over 13 amino acids. Germline CDR1 is SGHNT and CDR2 is YENEEA. CDR3 sequence reads: CVSGKGQGHEQYF. CDR3 coding DNA: TGTGTCAGCGGGAAGGGACAGGGCCACGAGCAGTACTTC.

The chain links TRBV14 to TRBJ1-1, with a possible D match to TRBD1 (6 bases). With 10 bases removed from V and 1 base from J, the gap between germline ends came to 13 bases. Germline-derived CDR1 and CDR2 are SGHDN and FVKESK. There are 13 residues in the CDR3. The CDR3 nucleotides read TGTGCCACCGCCCGGACAGCGAACACTGAAGCTTTCTTT. This codes for CATARTANTEAFF.

This clonotype was counted many times. The V and J genes are TRBV6-5 and TRBJ2-3, with 13 bases fitting TRBD2. CDR3 size: 17 residues. CDR1 and CDR2 (germline): MNHEY, SVGAGI. The trim removed 5 bases at V and 0 bases at J, leaving 5 bases unmatched. CDR3 loop: CASSPGLAGVSTDTQYF. DNA of the CDR3: TGTGCCAGCAGTCCTGGACTAGCGGGAGTTAGCACAGATACGCAGTATTTT.

This clonotype was seen many times. V and J are TRBV6-2 or TRBV6-3 and TRBJ2-2; no definite D call. This CDR3 spans 14 amino acids. Per the germline V gene, CDR1 is MNHEY and CDR2 is SVGEGT. The ends were cut back, 5 bases at V and 5 bases at J, with 12 bases in the middle. CDR3 in DNA: TGTGCCAGCAGTCCCGGAATAGATACCGGGGAGCTGTTTTTT. Protein product: CASSPGIDTGELFF.

This clonotype was detected only once. Being one base from a much bigger clone, this may be a read error. The V and J genes are TRBV12-3 or TRBV12-4 and TRBJ2-5; D might be TRBD1 or TRBD2, each matching 5 bases. Deletions cut 6 bases from V and 6 bases from J, with 17 bases between. The CDR3 is made up of 14 amino acids. The CDR3 DNA is TGTGCCAGCAGCCGCGAGAGGGGCAGAAAGACCCAGTACTTC. Its protein is CASSRERGRKTQYF.

The chain combines TRBV7-3 with TRBJ2-3; possible D gene TRBD2, 5 bases. Per germline, CDR1 SGHTA and CDR2 FQGTGA. V was trimmed by 2 bases and J by 8 bases, leaving 23 bases between them. This CDR3 comprises 17 residues. In DNA, the CDR3 is TGTGCCAGCAGCTTAGCCCCGTTAGGTCAGGAGGCCATTACGCAGTATTTT. It yields the protein CASSLAPLGQEAITQYF.

Remarks on this clonotype: A much larger clone sits a single nucleotide away, making a read error possible. The chain uses TRBV4-3 and TRBJ1-1; TRBD1 agrees at 8 bases. Germline CDR1 reads LGHNA; CDR2 reads YSLEER. This CDR3 region has 15 residues. The CDR3 reads CAGSQKQGVNTEAFF. Here the CDR3 DNA reads TGCGCCGGCAGCCAGAAACAGGGGGTTAACACTGAAGCTTTCTTT.

About this clonotype itself: A clone one base away is much larger, so this may be a read error. The chain recombines TRBV5-4 with TRBJ2-3, with D uncertain. This CDR3 has 13 amino acids. The V gene's germline CDR1 is SGHNT and CDR2 YYREEE (reference sequence). The chain's CDR3 is CASGFGNADTQYF. CDR3 sequence (DNA): TGTGCCAGCGGCTTCGGCAACGCAGATACGCAGTATTTT.

This clonotype was found once. It may be a read error: a sequence one base away is much more abundant. V gene TRBV4-1 combines with J gene TRBJ2-7; D is unclear. Germline values: CDR1 MGHRA, CDR2 YSYEKL. The CDR3 runs 14 residues. CDR3 sequence: CVSSQGLGSYEQYF. The CDR3, as DNA: TGCGTCAGCAGCCAAGGGCTAGGATCCTACGAGCAGTACTTC.

This clonotype was seen just once. A read error is possible here, since a much larger clone lies one base away. This is likely a read error, given that the CDR3 carries no conserved phenylalanine or tryptophan at its end. The genes are TRBV6-5 and TRBJ2-7, with 10 bases that match TRBD1. CDR1 is MNHEY, CDR2 SVGAGI, per germline. J was trimmed by 5 bases and V by 9 bases; bases with no gene match: 10. This CDR3 region has 14 residues. CDR3 sequence: CASPAGTGENEQYL. As DNA, the CDR3 is TGTGCCAGTCCCGCCGGGACAGGGGAAAACGAGCAGTACCTC.

About this clonotype: At one end, the junction sequence differs from germline, possibly due to a read error. The chain links TRBV6-1 to TRBJ2-2, with 9 bases matching TRBD1. The CDR3 runs to 16 residues. Germline V lookup: CDR1 MNHNS, CDR2 SASEGT. CDR3 nucleotide sequence: TGTGCCAGCACTGATTCCGGGACAGGGATCGCCGGAGAGCTGTTTTTT. It specifies CASTDSGTGIAGELFF.

Remarks on this clonotype: One base away lies a much larger clone, so this may be a sequencing read error. The V gene is TRBV29-1, the J gene TRBJ2-7; 9 bases map to TRBD1. CDR1 and CDR2 from the germline V gene are SQVTM and ANQGSEA. CDR3 length equals 12 residues. V was pared by 6 bases and J by 6 bases, with 6 bases of the junction left unmatched. In DNA form, the CDR3 reads TGCAGCGTAGGGACAGGGATCCCCGAGCAGTACTTC. Amino acids: CSVGTGIPEQYF.